This is a list of T cell receptor beta chains from one sample in a study of blood T cell repertoires in COVID-19. TCRdb's table, derived via immunoSEQ multiplex PCR, lists solely in-frame clones and lacks some. The sample has under 200,000 clones; 75% to 95% are singletons. The sequencing sample was made of peripheral blood. These receptor sequences come from a man in his forties or fifties with acute or convalescent COVID-19. CDR3s include the opening cysteine and the closing phenylalanine or tryptophan. The D gene is left open where the match is weak. A clone size is listed for some rows: how often the clone was seen (once, few, many), or a class if it is expanded.

>TRBJ1-2|TRBV4-3|NA|few
TGCGCCAGCAGCCAAGAATGGGCGAACTATGGCTACACCTTC
CASSQEWANYGYTF
>TRBJ1-6|TRBV4-3|TRBD1|NA
TGCGCCAGCAGCACAGACAGGGGACGTAATTCACCCCTCCACTTT
CASSTDRGRNSPLHF
>TRBJ1-2|TRBV6-2/TRBV6-3|TRBD1|once
TGTGCCAGCAGCCGGGACAGGACCACGACTAACTATGGCTACACCTTC
CASSRDRTTTNYGYTF
>TRBJ2-1|TRBV9|NA|NA
TGTGCCAGCAGCGTAAGCGGCGCCAATGAGCAGTTCTTC
CASSVSGANEQFF
>TRBJ1-5|TRBV19|NA|NA
TGTGCCAGTAGGGGGAGGGTAGATAATCAGCCCCAGCATTTT
CASRGRVDNQPQHF
>TRBJ2-7|TRBV3-1/TRBV3-2|NA|NA
TGTGCCAGCAGTTTACCAGGGGCGTACGAGCAGTACTTC
CASSLPGAYEQYF
>TRBJ2-7|TRBV7-9|TRBD1|NA
TGTGCCAGCAGCTGGGACAGGTCTACCGAGCAGTACTTC
CASSWDRSTEQYF
>TRBJ2-7|TRBV30|NA|NA
TGTGCCTGGAGTGGGTCACTACCGGGGGAGCAGTACTTC
CAWSGSLPGEQYF
>TRBJ1-6|TRBV18|TRBD1|NA
TGTGCCAGCTCACCCAATCGACAGGGCCGGGGATCAATTTCACCCCTCCACTTT
CASSPNRQGRGSISPLHF
>TRBJ1-1|TRBV27|NA|NA
TGTGCCAGCAGTATACAGGGAATGAACACTGAAGCTTTCTTT
CASSIQGMNTEAFF
>TRBJ1-1|TRBV6-5|NA|NA
TGTGCCAGCAGGAGCGCCCTGCGACTGAACACTGAAGCTTTCTTT
CASRSALRLNTEAFF
>TRBJ1-4|TRBV14|NA|once
TGTGCCAGTAGCCATTTCCCGGGGGGTAATAATGAAAAACTGTTTTTT
CASSHFPGGNNEKLFF
>TRBJ1-4|TRBV9|NA|NA
TGTGCCAGCAGCGTAGCACAGGTGACACGGAATGAAAAACTGTTTTTT
CASSVAQVTRNEKLFF
>TRBJ2-1|TRBV30|NA|once
TGTGCCTGGATTAGCTCAGACTCCTACAATGAGCAGTTCTTC
CAWISSDSYNEQFF
>TRBJ2-7|TRBV7-6|TRBD2|NA
TGTGCCAGCAGCCGATCGAAAACGCGGGAGAATTTCCACGAGCAGTACTTC
CASSRSKTRENFHEQYF
>TRBJ1-1|TRBV9|TRBD1|few
TGTGCCAGCAGCGTATCAGGGGGGACGAACACTGAAGCTTTCTTT
CASSVSGGTNTEAFF
>TRBJ1-5|TRBV3-1/TRBV3-2|TRBD1|NA
TGTGCCAGCAGCTCCGGACAGGGGAGCAATCAGCCCCAGCATTTT
CASSSGQGSNQPQHF
>TRBJ1-1|TRBV6-5|TRBD1|NA
TGTGCCGGCCGCCCTCTAACAGGGGGAGGCACTGAAGCTTTCTTT
CAGRPLTGGGTEAFF
>TRBJ1-6|TRBV5-8|NA|NA
TGTGCCAGCAGCTTGACAGGCTCAGGTTCACCCCTCCACTTT
CASSLTGSGSPLHF
>TRBJ2-1|TRBV9|NA|NA
TGTGCCAGCAGCGTAGGAGCAGGGGAAGTTTGGCAGTTCTTC
CASSVGAGEVWQFF
>TRBJ2-1|TRBV19|NA|once
TGTGCCAGTAGTATAAGTGTATCGAGCTCCTACAATGAGCAGTTCTTC
CASSISVSSSYNEQFF
>TRBJ2-1|TRBV7-3|TRBD2|NA
TGTGCCAGCAGCTTAAATCTCGGGGGGTCTTACAATGAGCAGTTCTTC
CASSLNLGGSYNEQFF
>TRBJ1-1|TRBV6-5|NA|NA
TGTGCCAGCAGTTACTTACGAGCCTATGACAAGACTGAAGCTTTCTTT
CASSYLRAYDKTEAFF
>TRBJ1-1|TRBV2|NA|NA
TGTGCCAGCAGTGAAGTGACAGGGAACACTGAAGCTTTCTTT
CASSEVTGNTEAFF
>TRBJ2-3|TRBV18|TRBD2|once
TGTGCCAGCTCACCTGGACTAGCGGGGGCCTTGATGTCTAGCACAGATACGCAGTATTTT
CASSPGLAGALMSSTDTQYF
>TRBJ2-7|TRBV18|TRBD1|NA
TGTGCCAGCTCACCGGGACAGGGGGCCTTGAAGGCCTACGAGCAGTACTTC
CASSPGQGALKAYEQYF
>TRBJ2-7|TRBV7-2|NA|NA
TGTGCCAGCAGCACCCAACTGCAGGACGAGCAGTACTTC
CASSTQLQDEQYF
>TRBJ1-3|TRBV14|NA|NA
TGTGCCAGCAGCCAAGTCCAGATCTTCTCTGGAAACACCATATATTTT
CASSQVQIFSGNTIYF
>TRBJ1-2|TRBV20-1|NA|NA
TGCAGTGCACCAGGGTACTATGGCTACACCTTC
CSAPGYYGYTF
>TRBJ2-2|TRBV5-3|TRBD2|NA
TGTGCCAGAAGGAAGGGACTAGCGGGAGGCCCCAACACCGGGGAGCTGTTTTTT
CARRKGLAGGPNTGELFF
>TRBJ2-7|TRBV3-1/TRBV3-2|NA|NA
TGTGCCAGCAGCCCTACGGGAACGGAGGCCATATCCTACGAGCAGTACTTC
CASSPTGTEAISYEQYF
>TRBJ1-4|TRBV6-1|TRBD1|once
TGTGCCAGCAGTGAAGAGGGACAGGCTGTAGGCCACGAAAAACTGTTTTTT
CASSEEGQAVGHEKLFF
>TRBJ2-3|TRBV5-4|NA|NA
TGTGCCAGCCCCGGGCCCACAGGGGAGGCAGATACGCAGTATTTT
CASPGPTGEADTQYF
>TRBJ2-1|TRBV11-3|NA|NA
TGTGCCAGCAGCCTGGGACACCCGAGCTCCTACAATGAGCAGTTCTTC
CASSLGHPSSYNEQFF
>TRBJ1-2|TRBV11-2|NA|NA
TGTGCCAGCAGCTGGTTCGTGTCCTCGGACTATGGCTACACCTTC
CASSWFVSSDYGYTF
>TRBJ2-1|TRBV2|NA|NA
TGTGCCAGCTACCGACGGGGTAACCGCAATGAGCAGTTCTTC
CASYRRGNRNEQFF
>TRBJ1-1|TRBV7-6|NA|NA
TGTGCCAGCAGCTTTGGCATGAACACTGAAGCTTTCTTT
CASSFGMNTEAFF
>TRBJ1-3|TRBV4-1|NA|NA
TGCGCCAGCAGCCACCGGACAAATCTGATAAACACCATATATTTT
CASSHRTNLINTIYF
>TRBJ2-1|TRBV27|NA|NA
TGTGCCAGCAGTTATTCCTACGACTACAATGAGCAGTTCTTC
CASSYSYDYNEQFF
>TRBJ1-1|TRBV6-6|NA|once
TGTGCCAGCAGTTACCTAGAAGGAGCTGAAGCTTTCTTT
CASSYLEGAEAFF
>TRBJ2-1|TRBV5-1|NA|NA
TGCGCCAGCAGCGGGGACCCGGGACACATATACAATGAGCAGTTCTTC
CASSGDPGHIYNEQFF
>TRBJ2-7|TRBV28|TRBD1|NA
TGTGCCAGCAGTAGACGACAGGGGGCCCACGAGCAGTACTTC
CASSRRQGAHEQYF
>TRBJ1-3|TRBV15|NA|NA
TGTGCCATTGGACAGAAAGCTGGAAACACCATATATTTT
CAIGQKAGNTIYF
>TRBJ1-2|TRBV10-3|TRBD1|NA
TGTGCCATCAGTGAGTCCTCAGGGGGCGCTGGCTATGGCTACACCTTC
CAISESSGGAGYGYTF
>TRBJ1-5|TRBV15|NA|NA
TGTGCCACCCGGGAAAACCTCAATCAGCCCCAGCATTTT
CATRENLNQPQHF
>TRBJ2-1|TRBV12-3/TRBV12-4|TRBD1|NA
TGTGCCAGCAGTCAGGGACAGAGGGGGCAGTTCTTC
CASSQGQRGQFF